These T cell receptor beta chains were read from a single sample in a study of CD8 T cells in ankylosing spondylitis. TCRdb redid the calling of the 5' RACE reads with MiXCR, one entry per CDR3 protein. The sample lists 250,000 to 400,000 distinct CDR3 sequences, 9.5% to 13% occurring once. Sequences were obtained from blood, either unsorted or a sorted T cell fraction (not recorded which). The origin of the receptors is a female donor with ankylosing spondylitis or in good health (not recorded which). The CDR3 runs from the conserved cysteine through the conserved F or W. Each record gives: clone size, J gene, D gene, V gene, CDR3 DNA, CDR3 protein. D genes are given only for firm matches. Some rows have no size entry. The others give once, few or many, or a class for an expanded clone.

clone_size: few
j_call: TRBJ2-5
d_call: .
v_call: TRBV25-1
cdr3_nt: TGTGCCAGCAGTGAACAGGGCGATATCCTAGAGACCCAGTACTTC
cdr3_aa: CASSEQGDILETQYF

clone_size: many
j_call: TRBJ1-5
d_call: .
v_call: TRBV5-1
cdr3_nt: TGCGCCAGCAGCCTTAGCCGGGAGCCCCAGCATTTT
cdr3_aa: CASSLSREPQHF

clone_size: many
j_call: TRBJ1-5
d_call: .
v_call: TRBV20-1
cdr3_nt: TGCAGTGCTAGAGATATGGCCCAAAACTATCAGCCCCAGCATTTT
cdr3_aa: CSARDMAQNYQPQHF

clone_size: few
j_call: TRBJ2-5
d_call: .
v_call: TRBV5-6
cdr3_nt: TGTGCCAGCAGCTTGGTGGCGAGGGAGACCCAGTACTTC
cdr3_aa: CASSLVARETQYF

clone_size: many
j_call: TRBJ2-3
d_call: TRBD2
v_call: TRBV7-2
cdr3_nt: TGTGCCAGCAGCTTATGGCTAGCGGGGCGGGAAGATACGCAGTATTTT
cdr3_aa: CASSLWLAGREDTQYF

clone_size: .
j_call: TRBJ2-5
d_call: .
v_call: TRBV10-2
cdr3_nt: TGCGCCAGCAGTGAACGGGCGGTTTTGGAGACCCAGTACTTC
cdr3_aa: CASSERAVLETQYF

clone_size: few
j_call: TRBJ2-3
d_call: TRBD2
v_call: TRBV4-2
cdr3_nt: TGTGCCAGCAGCCATCCGGGGGGGACAGATACGCAGTATTTT
cdr3_aa: CASSHPGGTDTQYF

clone_size: few
j_call: TRBJ2-4
d_call: TRBD1
v_call: TRBV3-1
cdr3_nt: TGTGCCAGCAGCCAACAGGGGGAATACATTCAGTACTTC
cdr3_aa: CASSQQGEYIQYF

clone_size: many
j_call: TRBJ1-4
d_call: TRBD1
v_call: TRBV5-1
cdr3_nt: TGCGCCAGCAGGACAGGGGGGAATGAAAAACTGTTTTTT
cdr3_aa: CASRTGGNEKLFF

clone_size: many
j_call: TRBJ2-1
d_call: .
v_call: TRBV27
cdr3_nt: TGTGCCAGCACGGGGGTTGGCTTGAATGAGCAGTTCTTC
cdr3_aa: CASTGVGLNEQFF

clone_size: many
j_call: TRBJ2-7
d_call: TRBD2
v_call: TRBV5-8
cdr3_nt: TGTGCCAGCAGCTTGGAGGGACTAGCGGGAAACGAGCAGTACTTC
cdr3_aa: CASSLEGLAGNEQYF

clone_size: few
j_call: TRBJ2-5
d_call: .
v_call: TRBV10-3
cdr3_nt: TGTGCCATCAGTGGGACACCGGCGGAGACCCAGTACTTC
cdr3_aa: CAISGTPAETQYF

clone_size: many
j_call: TRBJ2-5
d_call: TRBD2
v_call: TRBV20-1
cdr3_nt: TGCAGTGCTAGACCCATTTACGCGGGAGAATACCAAGAGACCCAGTACTTC
cdr3_aa: CSARPIYAGEYQETQYF

clone_size: many
j_call: TRBJ2-5
d_call: TRBD1
v_call: TRBV15
cdr3_nt: TGTGCCACCAGCACCCGGGACAGGGGAGAAGAGACCCAGTACTTC
cdr3_aa: CATSTRDRGEETQYF

clone_size: many
j_call: TRBJ2-2
d_call: TRBD2
v_call: TRBV15
cdr3_nt: TGTGCCACCAGCAGACTAGGCGGGACTACGACCGGGGAGCTGTTTTTT
cdr3_aa: CATSRLGGTTTGELFF

clone_size: many
j_call: TRBJ2-1
d_call: .
v_call: TRBV5-1
cdr3_nt: TGCGCCAGCAGCTTGGAACTGGGCCCGTACAATGAGCAGTTCTTC
cdr3_aa: CASSLELGPYNEQFF

clone_size: .
j_call: TRBJ1-2
d_call: TRBD1
v_call: TRBV7-2
cdr3_nt: TGTGCCAGCAGCTTAGCAGGACAGGGGGCCGGTAACTATGGCTACACCTTC
cdr3_aa: CASSLAGQGAGNYGYTF

clone_size: many
j_call: TRBJ2-5
d_call: .
v_call: TRBV27
cdr3_nt: TGTGCCACCCAATCAGACTTGGAGAGGACCCAGTACTTC
cdr3_aa: CATQSDLERTQYF

clone_size: many
j_call: TRBJ1-6
d_call: .
v_call: TRBV7-3
cdr3_nt: TGTGCCAGCAGCCCCATCGGAAGGGGACCTAATTCACCCCTCCACTTT
cdr3_aa: CASSPIGRGPNSPLHF

clone_size: .
j_call: TRBJ2-6
d_call: .
v_call: TRBV30
cdr3_nt: TGTGCCTGGAGCAGGGAGACCGGGGCCAACGTCCTGACTTTC
cdr3_aa: CAWSRETGANVLTF

clone_size: .
j_call: TRBJ1-5
d_call: .
v_call: TRBV4-1
cdr3_nt: TGCGCCAGCAGCCAAGAACGAGGCGCCACCAATCAGCCCCAGCATTTT
cdr3_aa: CASSQERGATNQPQHF

clone_size: many
j_call: TRBJ2-1
d_call: TRBD2
v_call: TRBV20-1
cdr3_nt: TGCAGTGCTATCCCCCTGGGAGCGGGGGAGACCAATGAGCAGTTCTTC
cdr3_aa: CSAIPLGAGETNEQFF

clone_size: many
j_call: TRBJ1-4
d_call: .
v_call: TRBV20-1
cdr3_nt: TGCAGTGCTAGAGATCTCCTGAGGGATGAAAAACTGTTTTTT
cdr3_aa: CSARDLLRDEKLFF

clone_size: many
j_call: TRBJ1-6
d_call: .
v_call: TRBV9
cdr3_nt: TGTGCCAGCAGCGTAGGAACAGGGCATTCACCCCTCCACTTT
cdr3_aa: CASSVGTGHSPLHF

clone_size: many
j_call: TRBJ2-2
d_call: TRBD1
v_call: TRBV6-2/TRBV6-3
cdr3_nt: TGTGCCAGCAGTTTCCGCCAAAACAGGGGGCAGGTCGGGGAGCTGTTTTTT
cdr3_aa: CASSFRQNRGQVGELFF

clone_size: many
j_call: TRBJ2-3
d_call: TRBD1
v_call: TRBV28
cdr3_nt: TGTGCCAGTCGCCGGGGACAGGGAGGCACAGATACGCAGTATTTT
cdr3_aa: CASRRGQGGTDTQYF